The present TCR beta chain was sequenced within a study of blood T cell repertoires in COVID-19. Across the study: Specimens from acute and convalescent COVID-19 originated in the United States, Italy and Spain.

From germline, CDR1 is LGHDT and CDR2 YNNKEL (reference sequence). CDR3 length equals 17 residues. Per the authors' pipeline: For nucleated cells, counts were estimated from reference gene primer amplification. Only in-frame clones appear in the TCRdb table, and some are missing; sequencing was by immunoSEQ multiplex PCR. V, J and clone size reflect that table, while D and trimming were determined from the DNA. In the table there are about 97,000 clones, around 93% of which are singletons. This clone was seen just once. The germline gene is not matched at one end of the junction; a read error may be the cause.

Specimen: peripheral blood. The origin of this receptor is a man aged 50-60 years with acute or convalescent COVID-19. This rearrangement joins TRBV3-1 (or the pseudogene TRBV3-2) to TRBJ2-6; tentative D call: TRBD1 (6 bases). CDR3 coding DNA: TGTGCCAGCAGCGAAGACAGGCCCTACTCTGGGGCCAACGTCCTGACTTTC. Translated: CASSEDRPYSGANVLTF.